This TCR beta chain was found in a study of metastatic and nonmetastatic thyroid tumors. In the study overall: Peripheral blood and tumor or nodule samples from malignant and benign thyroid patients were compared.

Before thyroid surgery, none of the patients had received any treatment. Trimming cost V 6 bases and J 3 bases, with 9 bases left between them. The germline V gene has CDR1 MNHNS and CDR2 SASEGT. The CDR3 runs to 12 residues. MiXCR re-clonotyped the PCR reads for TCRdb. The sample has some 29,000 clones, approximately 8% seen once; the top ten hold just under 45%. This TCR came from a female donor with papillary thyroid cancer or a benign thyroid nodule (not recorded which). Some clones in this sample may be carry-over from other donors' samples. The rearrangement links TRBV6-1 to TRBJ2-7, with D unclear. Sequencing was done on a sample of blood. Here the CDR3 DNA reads TGTGCCAGCAGGACTTGGGGCTACGAGCAGTACTTC. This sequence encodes CASRTWGYEQYF.